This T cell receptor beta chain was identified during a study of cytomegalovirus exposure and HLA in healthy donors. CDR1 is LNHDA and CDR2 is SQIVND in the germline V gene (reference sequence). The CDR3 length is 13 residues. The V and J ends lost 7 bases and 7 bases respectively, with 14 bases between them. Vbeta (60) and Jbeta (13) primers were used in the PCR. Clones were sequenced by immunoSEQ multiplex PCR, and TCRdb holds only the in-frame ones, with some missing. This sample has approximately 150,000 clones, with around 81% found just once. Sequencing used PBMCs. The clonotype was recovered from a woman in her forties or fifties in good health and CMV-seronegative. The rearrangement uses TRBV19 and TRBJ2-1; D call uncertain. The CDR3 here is CASTFAPRNEQFF. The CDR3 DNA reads TGTGCCAGTACCTTCGCCCCCAGGAATGAGCAGTTCTTC. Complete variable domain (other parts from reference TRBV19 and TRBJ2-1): DGGITQSPKYLFRKEGQNVTLSCEQNLNHDAMYWYRQDPGQGLRLIYYSQIVNDFQKGDIAEGYSVSREKKESFPLTVTSAQKNPTAFYLCASTFAPRNEQFFGPGTRLTVL.